The present T cell receptor (beta chain) was sequenced within a study of T cell repertoires in cytomegalovirus infection. As for the study in general: Public TCR beta signatures were indicative of both CMV infection and a matching HLA type.

TCRdb passed the reads through MiXCR, listing each CDR3 protein once. This table has almost 500,000 distinct CDR3 sequences, about 10% appearing once. This clonotype has a count of ten or more. What it binds is unknown. Germline values: CDR1 SQVTM, CDR2 ANQGSEA. The junction had 3 bases not matched to a gene; V was cut back by 0 bases and J by 2 bases. The CDR3 contains 15 residues. Study-wide points: CMV-specific TCR beta clonotypes restricted by HLA-C dominated the ex vivo response.

Source material: PBMCs. The clonotype originates from a human donor in good health (CMV status not recorded). Some clones in this sample may be carry-over from other donors' samples. V gene TRBV29-1 combines with J gene TRBJ2-5; 10 bases fit TRBD2. The CDR3 sequence: CSVEELAGRQETQYF. DNA of the CDR3: TGCAGCGTTGAAGAACTAGCGGGGAGACAAGAGACCCAGTACTTC.